The present T cell receptor (beta chain) was sequenced within a study of cytomegalovirus exposure and HLA in healthy donors. Concerning this clone itself: Antigen specificity is unknown.

Study-level findings and limits: According to reports, the classifier identified cytomegalovirus status with high specificity and sensitivity. The study recorded 164 TCR beta chains that were cytomegalovirus-associated. It was found in a later analysis that first-cohort TCR clusters tended to co-occur in the approximately 120 validation repertoires.

Trimming removed 5 bases from V and 2 bases from J, with 12 bases in between. CDR1 and CDR2 from the germline V gene are MNHEY and SMNVEV (reference sequence). The CDR3 length is 14 residues. Assay: immunoSEQ multiplex PCR; the TCRdb copy retains only in-frame clones and omits some. The data hold 50,000 to 70,000 clones, with over 85% observed a single time. The J gene is TRBJ1-1, the V gene TRBV27, with D possibly TRBD1 on 6 matching bases. The material sequenced was PBMCs. The origin of this receptor is a woman under 30 in good health and CMV-seropositive. The CDR3 loop reads CASSTGPPNTEAFF. CDR3 sequence (DNA): TGTGCCAGCAGTACAGGGCCTCCAAACACTGAAGCTTTCTTT.